The next 2 T cell receptor beta chains were all read from a single sample in a study of blood T cell repertoires in COVID-19. Sequencing used immunoSEQ multiplex PCR; TCRdb keeps in-frame clones, though not all of them. The data contain about 240,000 clones, approximately 88% of them singletons. Material for sequencing was PBMCs or T cells enriched from blood (not recorded which). These TCRs come from a woman in her 30s with acute COVID-19.

The chain employs TRBV6-5 and TRBJ1-1; D unclear. CDR1 is MNHEY and CDR2 is SVGAGI in the germline V gene. V lost 6 bases and J lost 6, with 14 bases in between. CDR3 length: 13 residues. The DNA for the CDR3 is TGTGCCAGCAGCGCCGTCACAGCCTCTGAAGCTTTCTTT. Its translation: CASSAVTASEAFF.

Only one count was recorded for this clone. This chain links TRBV5-1 with TRBJ2-3; D ambiguous. Trimming took off 5 bases at V and 1 base at J, with 8 bases between the two ends. Per the germline V gene, CDR1 is SGHRS and CDR2 is YFSETQ. The CDR3 is made up of 13 amino acids. CDR3 amino acids: CASRRVGTDTQYF. The DNA for the CDR3 is TGCGCCAGCAGACGCGTCGGCACAGATACGCAGTATTTT.